Below, 20 T cell receptor beta chains from the same sample are listed, as sequenced in a study of T cell responses to AZD1222 COVID-19 vaccine. The protocol was immunoSEQ multiplex PCR, while the TCRdb copy is restricted to in-frame clones and leaves out a portion. Among 110,000 or so clones listed, 88% were seen once. The sample in question was peripheral blood, obtained 28 days after the second AZD1222 dose. These receptors came from an adult who received the AZD1222 COVID-19 vaccine.

The chain uses TRBV19 and TRBJ1-6, with 10 bases identical to TRBD1. The CDR3 spans 15 residues. V lost 4 bases, J lost 7 bases, and 4 bases stayed unmatched. Per germline, CDR1 LNHDA and CDR2 SQIVND (reference sequence). This chain's CDR3 is CASSTQTGGNSPLHF. The CDR3 region has the DNA TGTGCCAGTAGTACCCAGACAGGGGGCAATTCACCCCTCCACTTT.

This chain joins TRBV4-1 and TRBJ1-2; TRBD1 matches 8 bases. The CDR3 is 16 residues long. Germline V gene data show CDR1 as MGHRA and CDR2 as YSYEKL. V was pared by 0 bases and J by 6 bases, with 9 bases of the junction left unmatched. The DNA for the CDR3 is TGCGCCAGCAGCCAAGAAAGGACAGGGTATTTAAATGGCTACACCTTC. Its protein product is CASSQERTGYLNGYTF.

V is TRBV19 and J is TRBJ1-2; TRBD1 matches at 11 bases. Germline assignment: CDR1 LNHDA and CDR2 SQIVND (reference sequence). This CDR3 is 14 amino acids long. Trimming at V came to 4 bases and at J to 3 bases, leaving 1 base not matched to a gene. CDR3 in amino acids: CASSRTGGYYGYTF. The CDR3 coding sequence is TGTGCCAGTAGTAGGACAGGGGGCTACTATGGCTACACCTTC.

V gene TRBV25-1 combines with J gene TRBJ2-3; a possible D gene is TRBD1 (6 bases). Trimming left V 3 bases short and J 1 base short, with 11 bases between. The CDR3 runs to 15 residues. CDR1 and CDR2 from the germline V gene are MGHDK and SYGVNS. CDR3 protein: CASSDSAGGTDTQYF. The CDR3 DNA reads as TGTGCCAGCAGTGATTCCGCAGGGGGCACAGATACGCAGTATTTT.

The rearrangement uses TRBV9 and TRBJ2-1, with D possibly TRBD2 on 6 matching bases. Germline assignment: CDR1 SGDLS and CDR2 YYNGEE. The CDR3 is 15 residues long. V lost 0 bases and J 5 bases, leaving 12 bases between the germline ends. The chain's CDR3 is CASSVGGAVHNEQFF. The DNA for the CDR3 is TGTGCCAGCAGCGTAGGCGGGGCGGTTCACAATGAGCAGTTCTTC.

The chain joins TRBV15 to TRBJ1-1; D is unclear. Germline lookup yields CDR1 LNHNV and CDR2 YYDKDF (reference sequence). The CDR3 length is 15 residues. V lost 2 bases and J lost 0, with 10 bases in between. The CDR3 protein is CATSRQQNMNTEAFF. For the CDR3, the DNA is TGTGCCACCAGCAGACAACAGAACATGAACACTGAAGCTTTCTTT.

This chain uses TRBV27 with TRBJ2-7, with unresolved D. Germline V gives CDR1 MNHEY, CDR2 SMNVEV (reference sequence). The germline V and J ends were trimmed by 0 bases and 7 bases, with 10 bases remaining between them. The CDR3 runs to 13 residues. CDR3 nucleotide sequence: TGTGCCAGCAGTTTATCCCCATATTCTGAGCAGTACTTC. Its translation is CASSLSPYSEQYF.

The rearrangement links TRBV27 to TRBJ1-6; D not resolved. The CDR3 length is 17 residues. V was clipped by 3 bases and J by 0 bases, with 12 bases between them. Germline-derived CDR1 and CDR2 are MNHEY and SMNVEV (reference sequence). The CDR3 region is CASSLLTGSSYNSPLHF. Written as DNA, the CDR3 is TGTGCCAGCAGTTTGCTAACGGGTAGCTCCTATAATTCACCCCTCCACTTT.

This chain connects TRBV19 to TRBJ2-1; D is undetermined. The CDR3 totals 12 residues. From germline, CDR1 is LNHDA and CDR2 SQIVND (reference sequence). Trimming stripped 5 bases from V and 4 bases from J, with 6 bases between. CDR3 amino acids: CASSGPYNEQFF. The CDR3 DNA sequence: TGTGCCAGTAGTGGACCGTACAATGAGCAGTTCTTC.

The gene calls are TRBV9 and TRBJ1-2, with a possible D match to TRBD1 (5 bases). Germline CDR1 and CDR2: SGDLS and YYNGEE. The length of the CDR3 is 13 residues. With 3 bases removed from V and 4 bases from J, the gap between germline ends came to 10 bases. The CDR3 region has the DNA TGTGCCAGCAGCGCTCAGGGCGGCTATGGCTACACCTTC. Protein product: CASSAQGGYGYTF.

This chain uses TRBV10-3 with TRBJ1-1; perhaps TRBD1 as D (6 bases). The CDR3 has 13 amino acids. V lost 11 bases, J lost 5 bases, and 18 bases lay in between. Germline V gene lookup returns CDR1 ENHRY and CDR2 SYGVKD. The CDR3: CAATGGFSTEAFF. CDR3 DNA sequence: TGTGCCGCCACCGGGGGCTTTAGTACTGAAGCTTTCTTT.

CDR3 in DNA: TGTGCCAGCAGTTTCCCCTCCTCCTCTGAAGCTTTCTTT. Its translation is CASSFPSSSEAFF. J is TRBJ1-1 and V is TRBV6-6; D is undetermined. Germline V CDR1 and CDR2: MNHNY, SVGAGI (reference sequence). The CDR3 loop spans 13 amino acids. The ends were cut back, 4 bases at V and 6 bases at J, with 12 bases in the middle.

CDR3 sequence: CASSLHGYTF. Here the CDR3 DNA reads TGTGCCAGCAGCTTACATGGCTACACCTTC. The rearrangement uses TRBV7-6 and TRBJ1-2, with unresolved D. CDR1 SGHVS and CDR2 FNYEAQ come from the germline V gene. The V end lost 2 bases, the J end lost 6 bases, and 1 base lay between the germline ends. The CDR3 runs 10 residues.

This chain links TRBV19 with TRBJ1-2; D is possibly TRBD1 (5 bases). V dropped 4 bases and J dropped 7 bases, with 19 bases sitting between them. This CDR3 is built from 15 residues. Per the germline V gene, CDR1 is LNHDA and CDR2 is SQIVND (reference sequence). The CDR3 nucleotides are TGTGCCAGTAGTACGGTCCGGGGCCGGGTCTTTGGCTACACCTTC. This encodes CASSTVRGRVFGYTF.

Only a few counts were recorded for this clone. The chain carries TRBV18 and TRBJ1-2; TRBD1 matches 9 bases. This CDR3 comprises 14 residues. Unmatched junction bases numbered 5, after V lost 3 bases and J lost 6 bases. CDR1 and CDR2 from the germline V gene are KGHSH and LQKENI. The CDR3 is CASSPRDRDNGYTF. In nucleotides, the CDR3 is TGTGCCAGCTCACCCCGGGACAGGGACAATGGCTACACCTTC.

The V call is TRBV6-1, the J call TRBJ2-7; D is ambiguous. V was cut by 2 bases and J by 3 bases, with 5 bases left in between. There are 12 residues in the CDR3. The germline CDR1 and CDR2 sequences are MNHNS and SASEGT. The CDR3 bases are TGTGCCAGCAGTGAATTAAACTACGAGCAGTACTTC. This encodes CASSELNYEQYF.

This sequence joins TRBV6-5 and TRBJ2-6, with D possibly being TRBD1 (5 bases). The CDR3 covers 16 residues. Germline V gives CDR1 MNHEY, CDR2 SVGAGI. V was trimmed by 4 bases and J by 0 bases, leaving 10 bases between them. This CDR3 is CASSLDTTSGANVLTF. The CDR3 nucleotides are TGTGCCAGCAGTTTGGACACCACCTCTGGGGCCAACGTCCTGACTTTC.

V usage is TRBV11-3 and J usage is TRBJ2-7; 9 bases agree with TRBD1. The CDR3 has 13 amino acids. Germline trimming cut 5 bases from V and 5 bases from J; bases unmatched to any gene: 4. Germline V gives CDR1 SGHNT, CDR2 YENEEA. This chain's CDR3 is CASSRQGGDEQYF. The DNA for the CDR3 is TGTGCCAGCAGCCGACAGGGGGGCGACGAGCAGTACTTC.

The chain uses TRBV7-3 and TRBJ2-7, with 9 bases that match TRBD2. The CDR3 is made up of 15 amino acids. Germline trimming cut 5 bases from V and 9 bases from J; bases unmatched to any gene: 14. CDR1 and CDR2 (germline): SGHTA, FQGTGA. The CDR3 spells CASSPMGTSREGQYF. CDR3 nucleotide sequence: TGTGCCAGCAGCCCAATGGGGACTAGCAGGGAAGGGCAGTACTTC.

The J gene is TRBJ1-1, the V gene TRBV7-2; D gene unclear. CDR1 is SGHTA, CDR2 FQGNSA, per germline. V was cut by 3 bases and J by 3 bases, with 8 bases left in between. CDR3 length: 13 amino acids. CDR3 in amino acids: CASSFAQDTEAFF. As DNA, the CDR3 is TGTGCCAGCAGCTTCGCCCAGGACACTGAAGCTTTCTTT.